This T cell receptor (beta chain) emerged from a study of human T cells and chemical hapten exposure. Study-level results: There was no change with DPC sensitization in TCRs above 1 in 1000 frequency.

In the source study's methods: From 23,224 to 690,600 TCRs were found per sample, with a median of about 96,000. A single record per CDR3 protein comes from TCRdb applying MiXCR to the RACE reads. TCRdb assigned the V and J calls; the authors' analysis was not used. The table includes 40,000 to 45,000 distinct CDR3 sequences, 3.7% detected once. Sample time point: healthy volunteer bleed at 6 weeks. The starting material, unfractionated whole blood, was used for total RNA extraction. This clonotype was observed many times. Antigen unknown. This clonotype was obtained from a human donor in good health. Some clones in this sample may be carry-over from other donors' samples. Sequencing was done on a sample of whole blood.

The CDR3 region is CSAKRDRDTEAFF. CDR3 DNA: TGCAGTGCTAAAAGGGACAGGGACACTGAAGCTTTCTTT. The chain combines TRBV20-1 with TRBJ1-1; 9 nucleotides align to TRBD1. With 4 bases clipped from V and 3 bases from J, the junction kept 3 bases outside the gene matches. The germline CDR1 and CDR2 sequences are DFQATT and SNEGSKA (reference sequence). The CDR3 runs to 13 residues.